The 30 T cell receptor beta chains below were found in one sample sequenced in a study of blood T cell repertoires in COVID-19. TCRdb's table, derived via immunoSEQ multiplex PCR, lists solely in-frame clones and lacks some. This table holds approximately 130,000 clones, more than 75% found once. What was sequenced was peripheral blood. The receptors derive from a man aged 55 to 70 with acute or convalescent COVID-19.

The V gene is TRBV3-1 (or the pseudogene TRBV3-2), the J gene TRBJ2-2; perhaps TRBD1 as D (5 bases). This CDR3 has 16 residues. V was cut by 2 bases and J by 0 bases, with 10 bases left in between. Per the germline V gene, CDR1 is LGHDT and CDR2 is YNNKEL (reference sequence). The CDR3 here is CASSQWGRANTGELFF. The CDR3 coding sequence is TGTGCCAGCAGCCAATGGGGCAGGGCGAACACCGGGGAGCTGTTTTTT.

The rearrangement joins TRBV24-1 to TRBJ1-2; 7 bases agree with TRBD1. This CDR3 has 14 residues. Trimming at V came to 7 bases and at J to 4 bases, leaving 8 bases not matched to a gene. Germline CDR1 and CDR2: KGHDR and SFDVKD. The CDR3 DNA sequence: TGTGCCACCAGCACAGGGGCCCTTAGCTATGGCTACACCTTC. It yields the protein CATSTGALSYGYTF.

This rearrangement joins TRBV30 to TRBJ2-3; D is possibly TRBD2 (7 bases). This CDR3 region has 13 residues. Trimming removed 4 bases at V and 4 bases at J, with 12 bases between. Looked up from germline, CDR1 is GTSNPN and CDR2 is SVGIG (reference sequence). The CDR3 DNA follows: TGTGCCTGGAAACAGGGAGGGGCAGATACGCAGTATTTT. Its translation: CAWKQGGADTQYF.

This chain links TRBV27 with TRBJ2-2, with TRBD1 matching over 10 bases. The V segment lost 4 bases and the J segment 4 bases; nucleotides outside the gene matches: 3. Germline V gene sequence: CDR1 MNHEY, CDR2 SMNVEV (reference sequence). The CDR3 is 15 amino acids. The CDR3 is CASSSGTGATGELFF. The CDR3 DNA reads as TGTGCCAGCAGTTCCGGGACAGGGGCCACCGGGGAGCTGTTTTTT.

The CDR3 DNA is TGTGCCAGCAGTTTGACTAGCGGCCACAATGAGCAGTTCTTC. Translated: CASSLTSGHNEQFF. This chain uses TRBV7-2 with TRBJ2-1; the match to TRBD2 covers 9 bases. The CDR3 has 14 amino acids. Germline CDR1 reads SGHTA; CDR2 reads FQGNSA. Unmatched junction bases numbered 5, after V lost 6 bases and J lost 5 bases.

The J gene is TRBJ2-7, the V gene TRBV7-2, with D perhaps matching TRBD2 (6 bases). Germline lookup yields CDR1 SGHTA and CDR2 FQGNSA. Deletions cut 0 bases from V and 0 bases from J, with 12 bases between. The CDR3 contains 16 residues. CDR3 sequence: CASSLAGTSLSYEQYF. As DNA, the CDR3 is TGTGCCAGCAGCTTAGCCGGGACTTCACTCTCCTACGAGCAGTACTTC.

The CDR3 spells CSVEAQAPLSPYGYTF. The CDR3 DNA follows: TGCAGCGTTGAAGCACAGGCGCCCTTAAGCCCTTATGGCTACACCTTC. This chain joins TRBV29-1 and TRBJ1-2; tentatively, D is TRBD1 (5 bases). The CDR3 has 16 residues. The V gene's germline CDR1 is SQVTM and CDR2 ANQGSEA. Deletions cut 1 base from V and 5 bases from J, with 20 bases between.

J is TRBJ1-4 and V is TRBV4-2; tentatively, D is TRBD1 (5 bases). Looked up from germline, CDR1 is LGHNA and CDR2 is YNFKEQ. The CDR3 covers 16 residues. V was trimmed by 0 bases and J by 8 bases, leaving 16 bases between them. The CDR3 DNA is TGTGCCAGCAGCCAAGATTCCTGGGGCGGCATGGAAAAACTGTTTTTT. It codes for CASSQDSWGGMEKLFF.

The V gene is TRBV7-3, the J gene TRBJ1-4, with a possible D match to TRBD1 (6 bases). V lost 0 bases and J lost 6, with 11 bases in between. CDR3 length: 15 residues. Looked up from germline, CDR1 is SGHTA and CDR2 is FQGTGA. CDR3 DNA: TGTGCCAGCAGCTTAACCGGGGGGCGGTATGAAAAACTGTTTTTT. It encodes CASSLTGGRYEKLFF.

V is TRBV19 and J is TRBJ1-5; 7 bases fit TRBD1. With 1 base clipped from V and 2 bases from J, the junction kept 11 bases outside the gene matches. The CDR3 totals 18 residues. Looked up from germline, CDR1 is LNHDA and CDR2 is SQIVND (reference sequence). CDR3: CASSIAHRGLLGNQPQHF. CDR3 sequence (DNA): TGTGCCAGTAGTATAGCCCACAGGGGACTGCTGGGCAATCAGCCCCAGCATTTT. Drawing the rest from reference TRBV19 and TRBJ1-5, the complete variable domain is DGGITQSPKYLFRKEGQNVTLSCEQNLNHDAMYWYRQDPGQGLRLIYYSQIVNDFQKGDIAEGYSVSREKKESFPLTVTSAQKNPTAFYLCASSIAHRGLLGNQPQHFGDGTRLSIL.

V usage is TRBV5-1 and J usage is TRBJ1-1, with D possibly matching TRBD1 (5 bases). The V gene's germline CDR1 is SGHRS and CDR2 YFSETQ. Trimming cost V 4 bases and J 0 bases, with 10 bases left between them. CDR3 length: 14 amino acids. The CDR3 spells CASSGSGLNTEAFF. CDR3 nucleotides: TGCGCCAGCAGCGGGTCAGGGTTGAACACTGAAGCTTTCTTT.

This chain joins TRBV5-4 and TRBJ1-2, with D possibly matching TRBD1 (5 bases). The CDR3 is made up of 13 amino acids. Germline V lookup: CDR1 SGHNT, CDR2 YYREEE (reference sequence). V was trimmed by 5 bases and J by 3 bases, leaving 11 bases between them. CDR3 loop: CASSLGGDYGYTF. In DNA, the CDR3 is TGTGCCAGCAGTCTTGGGGGGGACTATGGCTACACCTTC.

This chain uses TRBV19 with TRBJ2-2; a possible D gene is TRBD2 (6 bases). Germline CDR1 is LNHDA and CDR2 is SQIVND (reference sequence). Trimming stripped 9 bases from V and 6 bases from J, with 14 bases between. There are 13 residues in the CDR3. The CDR3 nucleotides are TGTGCCAGCGGTGGAGGGGCGGCCGGGGAGCTGTTTTTT. It is translated as CASGGGAAGELFF. Filled out from reference TRBV19 and TRBJ2-2, the complete variable domain reads DGGITQSPKYLFRKEGQNVTLSCEQNLNHDAMYWYRQDPGQGLRLIYYSQIVNDFQKGDIAEGYSVSREKKESFPLTVTSAQKNPTAFYLCASGGGAAGELFFGEGSRLTVL.

The chain employs TRBV12-3 or TRBV12-4 and TRBJ2-7; tentative D call: TRBD2 (5 bases). This CDR3 has 13 residues. V dropped 6 bases and J dropped 4 bases, with 13 bases sitting between them. The chain's CDR3 is CASSWTGYYEQYF. The CDR3 DNA reads TGTGCCAGCAGCTGGACGGGATATTACGAGCAGTACTTC.

This CDR3 is CARAPRDTFRAIYF. The CDR3 DNA reads as TGCGCCAGGGCCCCCCGGGACACCTTCCGGGCCATATATTTT. The J gene is TRBJ1-3, the V gene TRBV10-1; TRBD1 is a possible D gene (6 bases). The ends were cut back, 9 bases at V and 11 bases at J, with 23 bases in the middle. This CDR3 spans 14 amino acids. Germline V CDR1 and CDR2: WNHNN, SYGVQD (reference sequence).

The V gene is TRBV10-3, the J gene TRBJ1-1; D is possibly TRBD1 (5 bases). CDR3 length equals 13 residues. Germline lookup yields CDR1 ENHRY and CDR2 SYGVKD. V dropped 6 bases and J dropped 4 bases, with 12 bases sitting between them. CDR3 region: CAISPQTATEAFF. CDR3 in DNA: TGTGCCATCAGCCCTCAGACAGCCACTGAAGCTTTCTTT.

This chain links TRBV5-1 with TRBJ2-3; 13 nucleotides agree with TRBD2. After removal of 0 bases from V and 4 bases from J, the junction contained 5 bases not matched to a gene. This CDR3 is 17 amino acids long. Germline lookup yields CDR1 SGHRS and CDR2 YFSETQ. The CDR3 sequence: CASSLGLAGGMADTQYF. Written as DNA, the CDR3 is TGCGCCAGCAGCTTGGGACTAGCGGGAGGAATGGCAGATACGCAGTATTTT. Full variable domain (missing parts from reference TRBV5-1 and TRBJ2-3): KAGVTQTPRYLIKTRGQQVTLSCSPISGHRSVSWYQQTPGQGLQFLFEYFSETQRNKGNFPGRFSGRQFSNSRSEMNVSTLELGDSALYLCASSLGLAGGMADTQYFGPGTRLTVL.

The rearrangement joins TRBV19 to TRBJ1-3; 7 nucleotides match TRBD1. CDR1 is LNHDA, CDR2 SQIVND, per germline (reference sequence). The J segment lost 2 bases and the V segment lost 5 bases, leaving 3 bases of the junction unmatched. The CDR3 consists of 14 residues. As DNA, the CDR3 is TGTGCCAGTAGTTCGGGACAGCCTGGAAACACCATATATTTT. This sequence encodes CASSSGQPGNTIYF.

The gene calls are TRBV29-1 and TRBJ2-1; the match to TRBD2 covers 9 bases. CDR3 size: 12 residues. Per the germline V gene, CDR1 is SQVTM and CDR2 is ANQGSEA. Losses at the gene ends were 4 bases for V and 10 bases for J; bases not matched to a gene: 5. The CDR3 spells CSVARTSDEQFF. The CDR3 DNA reads TGCAGCGTTGCTAGGACTAGCGACGAGCAGTTCTTC.

Here the CDR3 DNA reads TGTGCCAGCGGCCCTGTACAGGGGGCTGCGACAGATACGCAGTATTTT. Its protein is CASGPVQGAATDTQYF. The chain recombines TRBV5-4 with TRBJ2-3, with 9 bases identical to TRBD1. J lost 3 bases, V lost 7 bases, and 12 bases had no gene match. This CDR3 has 16 residues. Germline CDR1 reads SGHNT; CDR2 reads YYREEE (reference sequence).

V usage is TRBV7-3 and J usage is TRBJ2-3, with D perhaps TRBD2 (5 bases). This CDR3 contains 13 residues. Trimming shortened V by 2 bases and J by 11 bases, and 14 bases separated the two germline ends. Germline CDR1 reads SGHTA; CDR2 reads FQGTGA. CDR3 amino acids: CASSLELSEVQYF. The CDR3 DNA follows: TGTGCCAGCAGCTTAGAACTCTCGGAGGTGCAGTATTTT. Using reference TRBV7-3 and TRBJ2-3 for the parts outside the CDR3, the full variable domain is GAGVSQTPSNKVTEKGKYVELRCDPISGHTALYWYRQSLGQGPEFLIYFQGTGAADDSGLPNDRFFAVRPEGSVSTLKIQRTERGDSAVYLCASSLELSEVQYFGPGTRLTVL.

There are a few counts of this clone. The CDR3 reads CASSLLTAEAFF. In DNA form, the CDR3 reads TGTGCCAGCAGCCTTCTAACGGCTGAAGCTTTCTTT. V and J are TRBV6-2 or TRBV6-3 and TRBJ1-1; D is unclear. The V gene lost 6 bases and the J gene lost 6 bases, with 11 bases spanning the gap. The CDR3 loop spans 12 amino acids. The germline CDR1 and CDR2 sequences are MNHEY and SVGEGT.

This clone was recorded only once. The chain carries TRBV15 and TRBJ2-1; the D is unclear. Trimming removed 0 bases at V and 7 bases at J, with 7 bases between. The CDR3 has 13 residues. Germline V CDR1 and CDR2: LNHNV, YYDKDF (reference sequence). The CDR3 sequence: CATSRDLRNEQFF. In DNA form, the CDR3 reads TGTGCCACCAGCAGAGATCTGCGGAATGAGCAGTTCTTC.

The chain uses TRBV7-8 and TRBJ1-1; D is perhaps TRBD1 (5 bases). Germline lookup yields CDR1 SGHVS and CDR2 FQNEAQ. The CDR3 runs to 15 residues. Trimming removed 1 base at V and 5 bases at J, with 14 bases between. Here the CDR3 reads CASSLDLGEGTEAFF. Here the CDR3 DNA reads TGTGCCAGCAGCTTAGATTTGGGGGAGGGGACTGAAGCTTTCTTT.

In this sample, this clone turned up a few times. The chain carries TRBV7-9 and TRBJ2-1; 7 bases are a match to TRBD1. With V trimmed by 6 bases and J by 7 bases, 12 bases remained unmatched. This CDR3 has 15 amino acids. CDR1 is SEHNR and CDR2 is FQNEAQ in the germline V gene (reference sequence). CDR3 protein: CASRETGTENNEQFF. The CDR3 coding sequence is TGTGCCAGCAGGGAAACCGGGACAGAGAATAATGAGCAGTTCTTC.

This clone was detected many times. Other DNA sequences in the sample encode the same CDR3. The chain joins TRBV9 to TRBJ2-1, with 10 bases fitting TRBD2. V was pared by 2 bases and J by 3 bases, with 2 bases of the junction left unmatched. From germline, CDR1 is SGDLS and CDR2 YYNGEE. The CDR3 runs 15 residues. DNA for the CDR3: TGTGCCAGCAGCGTCGGGACTAGCGACTACAATGAGCAGTTCTTC. Protein: CASSVGTSDYNEQFF.

V usage is TRBV7-9 and J usage is TRBJ2-7, with TRBD1 matching over 8 bases. Per germline, CDR1 SEHNR and CDR2 FQNEAQ (reference sequence). The junction had 19 bases not matched to a gene; V was cut back by 3 bases and J by 3 bases. The CDR3 totals 19 residues. CDR3 protein: CASSFHNSRTGSHRYEQYF. In DNA, the CDR3 is TGTGCCAGCAGCTTCCATAACTCCCGGACAGGGAGTCATCGCTACGAGCAGTACTTC. Full variable domain (remainder filled in from reference TRBV7-9 and TRBJ2-7): DTGVSQNPRHKITKRGQNVTFRCDPISEHNRLYWYRQTLGQGPEFLTYFQNEAQLEKSRLLSDRFSAERPKGSFSTLEIQRTEQGDSAMYLCASSFHNSRTGSHRYEQYFGPGTRLTVT.

The rearrangement uses TRBV19 and TRBJ2-7, with TRBD1 matching 7 bases. Germline values: CDR1 LNHDA, CDR2 SQIVND (reference sequence). CDR3 length equals 13 residues. With 8 bases clipped from V and 4 bases from J, the junction kept 8 bases outside the gene matches. This CDR3 is CASAVGTDYEQYF. In DNA, the CDR3 is TGTGCCAGTGCGGTTGGGACAGATTACGAGCAGTACTTC.

The rearrangement joins TRBV28 to TRBJ2-7; TRBD2 is a possible D gene (5 bases). The CDR3 contains 15 residues. Per the germline V gene, CDR1 is MDHEN and CDR2 is SYDVKM. V lost 8 bases, J lost 2 bases, and 19 bases lay in between. The CDR3: CASRDSSRDPYEQYF. The CDR3, as DNA: TGTGCCAGCCGTGACTCTAGCCGGGATCCCTACGAGCAGTACTTC.

V usage is TRBV10-3 and J usage is TRBJ2-5, with TRBD1 identical over 10 bases. V shed 10 bases and J 3 bases; nucleotides not matched to a gene: 5. CDR3 size: 13 residues. The germline gives CDR1 ENHRY, CDR2 SYGVKD. This chain's CDR3 is CATSDRGEETQYF. In DNA, the CDR3 is TGTGCCACCTCGGACAGGGGGGAAGAGACCCAGTACTTC.